This T cell receptor beta chain was identified in a study of shared clonotypes between healthy human individuals. The overall study: For every donor, three CD4 naive, three CD4 memory, two CD8 naive and one CD8 memory plates were used.

TCRdb keeps only in-frame clones here, not all; method: immunoSEQ multiplex PCR. This table has roughly 2.5 million clones, around 90% appearing once. For this clone: The antigen remains unidentified.

Points from the study as a whole: Sorted-subset sequencing, rarefaction showed, was incomplete despite large depth. Donors were few, which limited the genetic and exposure-history diversity represented.

V lost 5 bases to trimming and J lost 6 bases; unmatched junction nucleotides: 16. The CDR3 is 18 amino acids. Per germline, CDR1 SNHLY and CDR2 FYNNEI. This TCR derives from a man in his late teens or twenties in good health. The sequenced sample consisted of naive CD4+ T cells sorted from blood. The subset denotes: CD45RA+ positively selected. The genes are TRBV2 and TRBJ2-2; 9 bases agree with TRBD1. The CDR3 region is CASSLQYLTGGFAGELFF. The CDR3 DNA sequence: TGTGCCAGCAGTCTCCAATACCTTACAGGGGGCTTCGCCGGGGAGCTGTTTTTT.